Described below is a single T cell receptor (beta chain) sequence and its context. The CDR3 sequence is 15 residues long. Germline CDR1 is MGHRA and CDR2 is YSYEKL. Germline trimming cut 5 bases from V and 7 bases from J; bases unmatched to any gene: 8. These data originate in a study of shared clonotypes between healthy human individuals. Genomic DNA for unsorted samples, which was extracted with the QIAamp DNA Blood Mini kit, came from some 84 million PBMCs. Sequencing used immunoSEQ multiplex PCR; TCRdb keeps in-frame clones, though not all of them. The sample consists of 450,000 to 500,000 clones, about 85% of them appearing once.

The sequence derives from a woman in her thirties or forties in good health. Some clones in this sample may be carry-over from other donors' samples. The chain links TRBV4-1 to TRBJ2-1, with 10 nucleotides matching TRBD1. Specimen: PBMCs. CDR3 amino acids: CASSRTGTGENEQFF. In DNA form, the CDR3 reads TGCGCCAGCAGCAGGACCGGGACAGGGGAAAATGAGCAGTTCTTC.